This T cell receptor beta chain was captured in a study of blood T cell repertoires in COVID-19. Study details: Samples representing acute and convalescent COVID-19 were sourced from the United States, Italy and Spain. From T cells, B-cell-depleted T cells, or PBMCs came the material, which was cDNA or gDNA.

Original handling: The authors estimated nucleated cell counts from reference gene primer amplification. TCRdb keeps only in-frame clones here, not all; method: immunoSEQ multiplex PCR. V, J and clone size were drawn from that table, and D and trimming were deduced from the DNA. The sample lists more than 100,000 clones, around 87% occurring once. Germline V gene sequence: CDR1 SGHNT, CDR2 YENEEA. The CDR3 runs to 14 residues. V lost 4 bases and J lost 5, with 12 bases in between. The gene calls are TRBV11-3 and TRBJ2-1, with a weak D call TRBD2 (6 bases). Material: peripheral blood. The clonotype was recovered from a woman in her sixties with COVID-19, enrolled during active disease. This CDR3 is CASSSGGTHNEQFF. In DNA, the CDR3 is TGTGCCAGCAGCTCCGGCGGGACCCACAATGAGCAGTTCTTC. The full variable domain, with the rest looked up from reference TRBV11-3 and TRBJ2-1, is EAGVVQSPRYKIIEKKQPVAFWCNPISGHNTLYWYLQNLGQGPELLIRYENEEAVDDSQLPKDRFSAERLKGVDSTLKIQPAELGDSAVYLCASSSGGTHNEQFFGPGTRLTVL.